These T cell receptor beta chains were read from a single sample in a study of blood T cell repertoires in COVID-19. Some clones are missing from TCRdb's copy, which holds only in-frame ones; the method was immunoSEQ multiplex PCR. The data contain hundreds of thousands of clones, 82% of them seen just once; the ten biggest clones take up less than 5.5%. The sample was PBMCs or T cells enriched from blood (not recorded which). These receptors originate from a man in his forties who had been exposed to COVID-19. The CDR3 runs from the conserved cysteine through the conserved F or W. Fields, in order: CDR3 length, J gene, D gene, clone size, V gene, CDR3 DNA, CDR3 protein. D genes are given only for firm matches. Clone size appears in some rows only: once, few, many, or a class for an expanded clone.

>15|TRBJ1-5|NA|NA|TRBV29-1
TGCAGCGTTGAAGATCTTGAGAGGGTGGATCAGCCCCAGCATTTT
CSVEDLERVDQPQHF
>16|TRBJ2-4|NA|NA|TRBV3-1/TRBV3-2
TGTGCCAGCAGCCAAGAGGGCAGCCTACGGGGTGACATTCAGTACTTC
CASSQEGSLRGDIQYF
>17|TRBJ1-5|TRBD1|few|TRBV5-8
TGTGCCAGCAGCCTGGGGACAGGGCGTAGTGCCAATCAGCCCCAGCATTTT
CASSLGTGRSANQPQHF
>11|TRBJ2-7|NA|NA|TRBV3-1/TRBV3-2
TGTGCCAGCGTGGGCCCCTACGAGCAGTACTTC
CASVGPYEQYF
>15|TRBJ1-5|NA|NA|TRBV4-1
TGCGCCAGCAGCCAAGACAGGGGAGAGGATCAGCCCCAGCATTTT
CASSQDRGEDQPQHF
>13|TRBJ1-5|NA|few|TRBV11-2
TGTGCCAGCAGCTTAGAGTCGAATCAGCCCCAGCATTTT
CASSLESNQPQHF
>15|TRBJ2-3|NA|once|TRBV24-1
TGTGCCACCAGTGCAGCGGACGGACGCACAGATACGCAGTATTTT
CATSAADGRTDTQYF
>14|TRBJ2-7|NA|NA|TRBV6-5
TGTGCCAGCTTCGATCCGACTTTCTCCTACGAGCAGTACTTC
CASFDPTFSYEQYF
>12|TRBJ2-1|NA|NA|TRBV21-1
TGTGCCAGCAGCAACTTAGAATCTGGGCAGTTCTTC
CASSNLESGQFF
>15|TRBJ1-2|TRBD1|few|TRBV4-2
TGTGCCAGCAGCCAACCCCAGGGGGCCGGCTATGGCTACACCTTC
CASSQPQGAGYGYTF
>18|TRBJ2-3|TRBD2|NA|TRBV24-1
TGTGCCACCAGTGATTTTAGCGGGAGGGCCGTCGGCACAGATACGCAGTATTTT
CATSDFSGRAVGTDTQYF
>17|TRBJ2-7|TRBD1|NA|TRBV5-1
TGCGCCAGCAGCTTGGCCAGGTTGTGGGACAGGAGCCACGAGCAGTACTTC
CASSLARLWDRSHEQYF
>18|TRBJ2-3|NA|NA|TRBV2
TGTGCCAGCAGTGGAGGTCCTTTGGGACTTCCTGGCACAGATACGCAGTATTTT
CASSGGPLGLPGTDTQYF
>13|TRBJ2-1|NA|NA|TRBV7-3
TGTGCCAGCAGCTCCACTCACGTGTATGAGCAGTTCTTC
CASSSTHVYEQFF
>16|TRBJ2-3|TRBD2|NA|TRBV5-1
TGCGCCAGCAGCTATGTGACTAGCGGCCTCACAGATACGCAGTATTTT
CASSYVTSGLTDTQYF
>13|TRBJ2-5|NA|NA|TRBV5-5
TGTGCCAGCAGCATACTAGTATCTGAGACCCAGTACTTC
CASSILVSETQYF
>14|TRBJ1-5|NA|NA|TRBV24-1
TGTGCCACCAGTGATTTCAGGTACAATCAGCCCCAGCATTTT
CATSDFRYNQPQHF